These 30 T cell receptor beta chains share one sample of origin, sequenced in a study of T-cell memory formation after mild COVID-19. From the 5' RACE reads, TCRdb called clonotypes with MiXCR, one entry per CDR3 protein. The sample carries some 100,000 distinct CDR3 sequences, approximately 12% recorded once. The specimen was PBMCs or a T cell subset sorted from them (not recorded which). The receptors stem from a man aged 18 to 29 who had mild COVID-19 (a few samples of this study predate the infection). Cell type and time point are not known.

The J gene is TRBJ2-3, the V gene TRBV11-1; 7 bases match TRBD2. V lost 7 bases and J lost 3; bases outside the gene matches: 13. Germline lookup yields CDR1 SGHAT and CDR2 FQDESV (reference sequence). CDR3 length equals 16 residues. In DNA form, the CDR3 reads TGTGCCAGCACCTCCCTGGGAGGGCCAGTGACAGATACGCAGTATTTT. It encodes CASTSLGGPVTDTQYF.

This clonotype was seen at least ten times. The chain carries TRBV5-1 and TRBJ2-1; unclear D gene. Germline CDR1 reads SGHRS; CDR2 reads YFSETQ. The CDR3 consists of 13 residues. The V gene lost 0 bases and the J gene lost 6 bases, with 7 bases spanning the gap. The CDR3 nucleotides are TGCGCCAGCAGCTTGGGGTTGAGCAATGAGCAGTTCTTC. Translating gives CASSLGLSNEQFF.

The chain couples TRBV12-3 or TRBV12-4 to TRBJ2-2; TRBD1 matches at 10 bases. CDR3 length: 17 amino acids. Unmatched junction bases numbered 4, after V lost 1 base and J lost 2 bases. CDR3 bases: TGTGCCAGCAGTTTAGACGCGACAGGGGGCAACACCGGGGAGCTGTTTTTT. Translating gives CASSLDATGGNTGELFF.

This rearrangement joins TRBV3-1 to TRBJ2-3, with D uncertain. This CDR3 has 16 amino acids. The germline gives CDR1 LGHDT, CDR2 YNNKEL (reference sequence). V lost 2 bases, J lost 0 bases, and 12 bases lay in between. CDR3 sequence (DNA): TGTGCCAGCAGCCAACCTTCCCGTCTCAGCACAGATACGCAGTATTTT. This gives the protein CASSQPSRLSTDTQYF.

V usage is TRBV6-2 or TRBV6-3 and J usage is TRBJ2-1; D not resolved. V gave up 8 bases and J gave up 8 bases, with 7 bases separating them. The CDR3 is 10 amino acids. CDR1 MNHEY and CDR2 SVGEGT come from the germline V gene. The CDR3 loop is CASGVYEQFF. The CDR3 DNA sequence: TGTGCCAGCGGGGTGTATGAGCAGTTCTTC.

This chain connects TRBV12-3 or TRBV12-4 to TRBJ1-6; D is ambiguous. Trimming left V 0 bases short and J 12 bases short, with 9 bases between. This CDR3 is 13 amino acids long. CDR3 in amino acids: CASSLAYTRPLHF. The CDR3 nucleotides are TGTGCCAGCAGTTTAGCGTACACTCGACCCCTCCACTTT.

CDR3: CASSVERGGHEQFF. The CDR3 DNA sequence: TGTGCCAGCAGCGTAGAGCGGGGGGGCCATGAGCAGTTCTTC. The V gene is TRBV9, the J gene TRBJ2-1, with 10 positions matching TRBD2. This CDR3 contains 14 residues. Trimming removed 0 bases from V and 8 bases from J; junction bases left unmatched: 2. Germline-derived CDR1 and CDR2 are SGDLS and YYNGEE.

The chain employs TRBV5-1 and TRBJ1-1; 7 bases are a match to TRBD1. CDR3 length equals 14 residues. Per germline, CDR1 SGHRS and CDR2 YFSETQ. Trimming took 1 base from V and 4 from J; bases not matched to a gene: 4. The CDR3, as DNA: TGCGCCAGCAGCTTGAACAGGGGAGGCACTGAAGCTTTCTTT. Translated, it gives CASSLNRGGTEAFF.

This clonotype was detected only a few times. The chain recombines TRBV6-2 or TRBV6-3 with TRBJ2-1; tentative D call: TRBD1 (6 bases). The ends were cut back, 6 bases at V and 4 bases at J, with 16 bases in the middle. From germline, CDR1 is MNHEY and CDR2 SVGEGT. The CDR3 spans 15 residues. CDR3 region: CASSSLGGTYNEQFF. Here the CDR3 DNA reads TGTGCCAGCAGCTCCCTTGGGGGCACTTACAATGAGCAGTTCTTC.

This sequence joins TRBV4-1 and TRBJ1-5; 8 bases are a match to TRBD1. Germline values: CDR1 MGHRA, CDR2 YSYEKL. The V segment lost 0 bases and the J segment 7 bases; nucleotides outside the gene matches: 14. CDR3 size: 18 residues. CDR3: CASSQDLGSGGARQPQHF. The CDR3 DNA is TGCGCCAGCAGCCAAGATCTTGGGTCAGGGGGCGCCCGGCAGCCCCAGCATTTT.

This clonotype appeared a few times. The V call is TRBV7-8, the J call TRBJ2-7, with TRBD1 matching over 7 bases. In germline, CDR1 is SGHVS, CDR2 FQNEAQ. CDR3 length: 14 amino acids. Trimming took 1 base from V and 4 from J; bases not matched to a gene: 4. Written as DNA, the CDR3 is TGTGCCAGCAGCTTAGAGGGACAGACTTACGAGCAGTACTTC. It is translated as CASSLEGQTYEQYF.

The V gene is TRBV27, the J gene TRBJ1-1, with TRBD1 matching 7 bases. The trim removed 6 bases at V and 5 bases at J, leaving 3 bases unmatched. This CDR3 comprises 12 residues. Germline V gene sequence: CDR1 MNHEY, CDR2 SMNVEV (reference sequence). The chain's CDR3 is CASRTGRTEAFF. CDR3 DNA sequence: TGTGCCAGCAGGACAGGGAGGACTGAAGCTTTCTTT.

This sequence joins TRBV5-4 and TRBJ2-1, with 8 bases fitting TRBD1. Germline assignment: CDR1 SGHNT and CDR2 YYREEE (reference sequence). With V trimmed by 8 bases and J by 2 bases, 6 bases remained unmatched. The CDR3 runs to 14 residues. This chain's CDR3 is CASWGQDAYNEQFF. The CDR3, as DNA: TGTGCCAGTTGGGGACAGGACGCCTACAATGAGCAGTTCTTC. Drawing the rest from reference TRBV5-4 and TRBJ2-1, the complete variable domain is ETGVTQSPTHLIKTRGQQVTLRCSSQSGHNTVSWYQQALGQGPQFIFQYYREEENGRGNFPPRFSGLQFPNYSSELNVNALELDDSALYLCASWGQDAYNEQFFGPGTRLTVL.

In this sample, this clonotype turned up many times. The genes are TRBV4-3 and TRBJ2-3; TRBD1 might be the D (5 bases). Germline V gives CDR1 LGHNA, CDR2 YSLEER. There are 16 residues in the CDR3. Trimming removed 0 bases from V and 5 bases from J, with 15 bases in between. The CDR3 nucleotides are TGCGCCAGCAGCCAAGACCGACAGTCCTACGAAGATACGCAGTATTTT. Encoded protein: CASSQDRQSYEDTQYF.

The V call is TRBV7-9, the J call TRBJ2-7; TRBD1 might be the D (5 bases). Looked up from germline, CDR1 is SEHNR and CDR2 is FQNEAQ (reference sequence). V dropped 2 bases and J dropped 2 bases, with 10 bases sitting between them. The CDR3 sequence is 14 residues long. The CDR3 sequence is CASSLSQGTYEQYF. In DNA form, the CDR3 reads TGTGCCAGCAGCTTAAGTCAGGGAACCTACGAGCAGTACTTC.

The chain is built from TRBV6-1 and TRBJ2-7, with 7 bases lining up with TRBD2. The ends lost 6 bases at V and 2 bases at J; junction bases unmatched: 13. This CDR3 has 16 amino acids. CDR1 is MNHNS and CDR2 is SASEGT in the germline V gene. Written as DNA, the CDR3 is TGTGCCAGCAGGGGTCTATCGAGCGGGGAGACCTACGAGCAGTACTTC. Translating gives CASRGLSSGETYEQYF.

This clonotype was observed many times. This chain uses TRBV9 with TRBJ2-5; 8 positions agree with TRBD1. There are 14 residues in the CDR3. Unmatched junction bases numbered 3, after V lost 1 base and J lost 4 bases. Per the germline V gene, CDR1 is SGDLS and CDR2 is YYNGEE. The CDR3 reads CASSVWGTGETQYF. CDR3 sequence (DNA): TGTGCCAGCAGCGTATGGGGGACAGGAGAGACCCAGTACTTC.

This clonotype was seen more than once but under ten times. This CDR3 reads CASSEALGQGVDETQYF. CDR3 nucleotide sequence: TGTGCCAGCAGTGAAGCGCTCGGACAGGGGGTAGATGAGACCCAGTACTTC. J is TRBJ2-5 and V is TRBV2, with 10 bases that match TRBD1. J was trimmed by 5 bases and V by 0 bases; bases with no gene match: 9. From germline, CDR1 is SNHLY and CDR2 FYNNEI. The CDR3 contains 17 residues. Complete variable domain (other parts from reference TRBV2 and TRBJ2-5): EPEVTQTPSHQVTQMGQEVILRCVPISNHLYFYWYRQILGQKVEFLVSFYNNEISEKSEIFDDQFSVERPDGSNFTLKIRSTKLEDSAMYFCASSEALGQGVDETQYFGPGTRLLVL.

V gene TRBV4-3 combines with J gene TRBJ2-5; 10 nucleotides line up with TRBD2. The J call could be wrong; TRBJ2-1 is a better fit for the DNA end. The CDR3 is 16 residues long. The germline gives CDR1 LGHNA, CDR2 YSLEER. The CDR3 loop is CASSRYRSGGANEQFF. CDR3 sequence (DNA): TGCGCCAGCAGCCGCTACCGAAGCGGGGGGGCCAATGAGCAGTTCTTC.

This clonotype showed up many times. The genes are TRBV7-9 and TRBJ1-4, with D maybe TRBD1 (5 bases). CDR1 is SEHNR and CDR2 is FQNEAQ in the germline V gene (reference sequence). This CDR3 contains 13 residues. V dropped 1 base and J dropped 15 bases, with 15 bases sitting between them. This CDR3 reads CASSLGWDQRVFF. CDR3 in DNA: TGTGCCAGCAGCTTAGGTTGGGACCAGCGTGTGTTTTTT.

The chain combines TRBV6-2 or TRBV6-3 with TRBJ2-2; D is unresolved. The V end lost 4 bases, the J end lost 4 bases, and 10 bases lay between the germline ends. The germline CDR1 and CDR2 sequences are MNHEY and SVGEGT. This CDR3 has 14 residues. Here the CDR3 reads CASSLTWTTGELFF. DNA for the CDR3: TGTGCCAGCAGTTTAACTTGGACCACCGGGGAGCTGTTTTTT.

This clonotype was picked up a small number of times. The chain employs TRBV3-1 and TRBJ2-3, with 7 nucleotides matching TRBD1. The germline V gene has CDR1 LGHDT and CDR2 YNNKEL (reference sequence). CDR3 length equals 15 residues. The ends lost 4 bases at V and 2 bases at J; junction bases unmatched: 6. DNA for the CDR3: TGTGCCAGCAGCCGAGGGGGCCGAGCCACAGATACGCAGTATTTT. This gives the protein CASSRGGRATDTQYF.

This clonotype has only a few counts. The J gene is TRBJ2-7, the V gene TRBV2; D is unclear. CDR1 and CDR2 from the germline V gene are SNHLY and FYNNEI. V lost 8 bases to trimming and J lost 1 base, with 12 bases between them. This CDR3 has 13 residues. In DNA form, the CDR3 reads TGTGCCAGCGTGCCCGTGGTTTCCTACGAGCAGTACTTC. Residues: CASVPVVSYEQYF.

There are many counts of this clonotype. The chain joins TRBV7-3 to TRBJ2-3, with 9 bases matching TRBD2. This CDR3 has 16 residues. Looked up from germline, CDR1 is SGHTA and CDR2 is FQGTGA. V was clipped by 4 bases and J by 0 bases; unmatched bases: 5. Written as DNA, the CDR3 is TGTGCCAGCAGCTCCGGACTAGCGCTTAGCACAGATACGCAGTATTTT. Protein: CASSSGLALSTDTQYF.

This clonotype was counted only a few times. The chain joins TRBV29-1 to TRBJ1-1; D unclear. Germline CDR1 is SQVTM and CDR2 is ANQGSEA. Trimming took 4 bases from V and 3 from J, leaving 3 bases between them. The CDR3 consists of 10 residues. The CDR3 here is CSVGDTEAFF. The CDR3 DNA is TGCAGCGTTGGCGACACTGAAGCTTTCTTT.

This clonotype was observed many times. The rearrangement uses TRBV27 and TRBJ2-7; D call uncertain. CDR1 is MNHEY and CDR2 is SMNVEV in the germline V gene (reference sequence). The CDR3 sequence is 15 residues long. Trimming cost V 3 bases and J 3 bases, with 15 bases left between them. The CDR3, as DNA: TGTGCCAGCAGTTTTGACATGCCCGGCTTCTACGAGCAGTACTTC. Its protein is CASSFDMPGFYEQYF.

This clonotype has only a few counts. The chain uses TRBV12-3 or TRBV12-4 and TRBJ2-1, with 9 bases aligning to TRBD1. V shed 3 bases, J shed 8 bases, and the junction held 8 bases outside the gene matches. The CDR3 runs 15 residues. The CDR3 region has the DNA TGTGCCAGCAGTTTGACAGGGGGGATTCTCGATGAGCAGTTCTTC. Amino acid sequence: CASSLTGGILDEQFF.

The chain carries TRBV29-1 and TRBJ2-1, with a tentative D call TRBD2 (5 bases). The CDR3 contains 13 residues. Germline V gene lookup returns CDR1 SQVTM and CDR2 ANQGSEA. Trimming left V 1 base short and J 4 bases short, with 8 bases between. The CDR3 protein is CSVEGGLYNEQFF. The CDR3 DNA reads as TGCAGCGTTGAAGGAGGACTTTACAATGAGCAGTTCTTC.

V usage is TRBV30 and J usage is TRBJ2-5, with 11 bases aligning to TRBD2. V was pared by 5 bases and J by 2 bases, with 7 bases of the junction left unmatched. This CDR3 is built from 15 residues. CDR1 is GTSNPN, CDR2 SVGIG, per germline (reference sequence). CDR3 loop: CAWDPGLAEQETQYF. The CDR3 bases are TGTGCCTGGGACCCGGGACTAGCGGAACAAGAGACCCAGTACTTC.

This clonotype has a handful of counts. V is TRBV6-5 and J is TRBJ2-5; tentatively, D is TRBD1 (5 bases). Trimming cost V 6 bases and J 1 base, with 9 bases left between them. The germline V gene has CDR1 MNHEY and CDR2 SVGAGI. The CDR3 consists of 13 residues. The CDR3 DNA follows: TGTGCCAGCAGATTGGGGCTCCAAGAGACCCAGTACTTC. Translating gives CASRLGLQETQYF.